The 4 T cell receptor beta chains listed next were all sequenced from one sample in a study of T cells expressing NK-cell markers (dated by TCRdb to the early 2020s). Libraries were built with 5' RACE. The listed sequencing device is Illumina HiSeq 2000. Based on TCRdb reprocessing of the reads, there is one entry per CDR3 protein sequence, and DNA is missing. The table for this sample records fewer than 400,000 distinct CDR3 sequences. Jointly, the top ten make up around a tenth of the sample. Sequencing input: blood T cells: a sorted CD56 or NKG2C T cell subset, CD4+ or CD8+ T cells, or bulk PBMC T cells (not recorded which). The receptor set was obtained from a woman aged 50 to 65 in good health. Donor details come from another sample of the same person, matched by shared clones.

The rearrangement links TRBV2 to TRBJ2-6. The CDR3 loop spans 14 amino acids. Germline assignment: CDR1 SNHLY and CDR2 FYNNEI. CDR3 region: CARKDRAGANVLTF.

V and J are TRBV21-1 and TRBJ2-2; TCRdb names TRBD2, which stays unverified in the absence of DNA. TRBV21-1 is annotated as a pseudogene. The CDR3 sequence is 15 residues long. The CDR3 loop is CASSISGNRTGELFF.

The chain uses TRBV20-1 and TRBJ1-1. From germline, CDR1 is DFQATT and CDR2 SNEGSKA (reference sequence). This CDR3 comprises 13 residues. CDR3 sequence reads: CSASGTTGSEAFF.

This chain joins TRBV11-1 and TRBJ2-1. CDR3 length: 13 residues. Germline V gives CDR1 SGHAT, CDR2 FQDESV (reference sequence). The CDR3 sequence is CASTLSSYNEQFF.